This T cell receptor beta chain was captured in a study of T cells after yellow fever vaccination. Study-level findings and limits: Reappearance after the booster was observed for most primary-vaccination clones (around 95% CD4, roughly 90% CD8). Highly abundant clonotypes carried over from the bulk population could end up in FACS-sorted repertoires as contaminants.

Germline V gene lookup returns CDR1 SNHLY and CDR2 FYNNEI. Between the trimmed V and J ends, which lost 6 bases and 5 bases, there was a span of 14 bases. This CDR3 contains 14 residues. On this clonotype: Its cognate antigen is unknown.

MiXCR, applied by TCRdb to the 5' RACE reads, yields one record per CDR3 protein. This sample yields approximately 510,000 distinct CDR3 sequences, of which roughly a fifth are seen a single time; about 17% belongs to the top ten. V usage is TRBV2 and J usage is TRBJ1-5, with D unresolved. This TCR derives from a man aged 18 to 29 who received the YFV17D yellow fever vaccine. The material was PBMCs, obtained less than 25 days after the first yellow fever vaccination. The CDR3 is CASRGSQFYQPQHF. For the CDR3, the DNA is TGTGCCAGCAGGGGGTCACAGTTTTATCAGCCCCAGCATTTT.